One sample yielded the 5 T cell receptor beta chains listed below, sequenced in a study of graft-versus-host responses after intestinal transplantation. No antigens are known for them. Here immunoSEQ multiplex PCR was the method, and the copy in TCRdb shows in-frame clones only, minus some. The repertoire has about 93,000 clones, 80% to 95% of them found once; the top ten carry approximately 0.5%. The sequencing used unstimulated CD8+ T cells sorted from spleen or lymph node cells, collected before intestinal transplant. The receptors derive from a human donor who received an intestinal transplant.

The chain uses TRBV27 and TRBJ2-3; 9 bases map to TRBD1. The germline V gene has CDR1 MNHEY and CDR2 SMNVEV (reference sequence). With V trimmed by 7 bases and J by 1 base, 6 bases remained unmatched. This CDR3 is built from 15 residues. CDR3 coding DNA: TGTGCCAGCACGCGCCGGGACAGGGGCACAGATACGCAGTATTTT. This codes for CASTRRDRGTDTQYF.

The chain carries TRBV2 and TRBJ1-2; no firm D call. Germline lookup yields CDR1 SNHLY and CDR2 FYNNEI. This CDR3 comprises 13 residues. V shed 2 bases and J shed 6 bases, with 10 bases lying between them. Written as DNA, the CDR3 is TGTGCCAGCAGTGAACAGGTCTTAGATGGCTACACCTTC. It translates to CASSEQVLDGYTF.

The chain carries TRBV6-1 and TRBJ1-5; D is undetermined. Trimming took 1 base from V and 0 from J, leaving 10 bases between them. This CDR3 is 16 amino acids long. From germline, CDR1 is MNHNS and CDR2 SASEGT. CDR3 sequence: CASSEDVAVSNQPQHF. CDR3 in DNA: TGTGCCAGCAGTGAAGACGTCGCAGTTAGCAATCAGCCCCAGCATTTT.

The V call is TRBV4-2, the J call TRBJ2-3; D possibly corresponds to TRBD2 (6 bases). V was cut by 0 bases and J by 3 bases, with 16 bases left in between. The CDR3 extends over 17 amino acids. The germline V gene has CDR1 LGHNA and CDR2 YNFKEQ. CDR3 nucleotides: TGTGCCAGCAGCCAAGAACTACCGGGACTTGTTACAGATACGCAGTATTTT. This gives the protein CASSQELPGLVTDTQYF.

V gene TRBV5-5 combines with J gene TRBJ1-1; perhaps TRBD1 as D (5 bases). The V and J ends lost 4 bases and 1 base respectively, with 14 bases between them. This CDR3 comprises 15 residues. Germline V CDR1 and CDR2: SGHKS, YYEKEE (reference sequence). CDR3 loop: CASSRNPTGNTEAFF. The DNA for the CDR3 is TGTGCCAGCAGCCGGAATCCCACAGGGAACACTGAAGCTTTCTTT.